The clone carrying this T cell receptor (beta chain) was seen many times. The antigen remains unidentified. Germline V gives CDR1 SGHRS, CDR2 YFSETQ. CDR3 length equals 13 residues. Trimming removed 2 bases at V and 6 bases at J, with 11 bases between. The authors used template switching to add a universal primer site and gave cDNA unique molecular identifiers. TCRdb independently ran MiXCR on the 5' RACE reads; one entry per CDR3 protein. The data hold roughly 710,000 distinct CDR3 sequences, with roughly 6% observed a single time. The sample is drawn from a study of identical twins. Study-level results: The conclusions drew on cross-sectional statistical analysis instead of tracking the same donors. Sequences that were beta out-of-frame showed weaker excess twin sharing.

The rearrangement links TRBV5-1 to TRBJ1-1; D unclear. The source of this sequence is a man aged 18 to 35 in good health. The sample was naive T cells sorted from blood. CDR3 amino acids: CASSFDMGAEAFF. The CDR3 bases are TGCGCCAGCAGCTTTGATATGGGCGCTGAAGCTTTCTTT.